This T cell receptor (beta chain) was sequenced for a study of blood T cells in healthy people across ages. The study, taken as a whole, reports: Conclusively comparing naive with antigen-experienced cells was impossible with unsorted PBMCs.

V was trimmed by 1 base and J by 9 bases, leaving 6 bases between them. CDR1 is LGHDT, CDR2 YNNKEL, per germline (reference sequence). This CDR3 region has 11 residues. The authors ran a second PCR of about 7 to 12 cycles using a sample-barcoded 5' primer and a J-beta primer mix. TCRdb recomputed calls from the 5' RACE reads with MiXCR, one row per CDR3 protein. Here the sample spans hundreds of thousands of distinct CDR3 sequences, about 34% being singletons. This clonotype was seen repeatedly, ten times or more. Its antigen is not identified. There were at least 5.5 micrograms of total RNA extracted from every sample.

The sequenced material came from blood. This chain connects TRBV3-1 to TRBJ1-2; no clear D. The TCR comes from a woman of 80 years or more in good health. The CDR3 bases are TGTGCCAGCAGCCAAGCACAGAGCTACACCTTC. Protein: CASSQAQSYTF.